The 10 T cell receptor beta chains below were found in one sample sequenced in a study of blood T cells in healthy people across ages. The authors ran a second PCR of 7 to 11 cycles using a sample-barcoded 5' primer and a J-beta primer mix. TCRdb ran MiXCR on the 5' RACE reads and lists one entry per CDR3 protein. This table has more than 900,000 distinct CDR3 sequences, roughly 29% appearing once. The sample also formed part of further work on T cells of mothers and their children.

The sequenced sample was blood. Source of these receptors: a woman aged 35 to 49 in good health.

This clonotype was seen repeatedly, ten times or more. V is TRBV20-1 and J is TRBJ2-5; TRBD2 matches at 11 bases. After removal of 3 bases from V and 6 bases from J, the junction contained 9 bases not matched to a gene. Germline-derived CDR1 and CDR2 are DFQATT and SNEGSKA (reference sequence). CDR3 size: 15 residues. CDR3: CSARNLAGGMQTQYF. DNA for the CDR3: TGCAGTGCTAGGAACCTAGCGGGGGGCATGCAGACCCAGTACTTC.

V is TRBV18 and J is TRBJ1-5; 8 nucleotides line up with TRBD1. In germline, CDR1 is KGHSH, CDR2 LQKENI. The CDR3 totals 18 residues. J was trimmed by 3 bases and V by 0 bases; bases with no gene match: 10. CDR3 residues: CASSPPRGRGQDNQPQHF. The CDR3 nucleotides read TGTGCCAGCTCACCACCGAGGGGCAGGGGGCAGGACAATCAGCCCCAGCATTTT.

In the case of this clonotype: A much larger clone differs by one base, so this may be a read error. V is TRBV6-2 or TRBV6-3 and J is TRBJ1-2; unclear D gene. The CDR3 contains 13 residues. The germline gives CDR1 MNHEY, CDR2 SVGEGT. The germline V and J ends were trimmed by 4 bases and 4 bases, with 10 bases remaining between them. In DNA form, the CDR3 reads TGTGCCAGCAGTTTCGGGCCATGCTATGGCTACACCTTC. Protein sequence: CASSFGPCYGYTF.

As regards this clonotype: A much larger clone differs from this one at a single base, so this may be a read error. The chain couples TRBV7-2 to TRBJ2-4; TRBD1 agrees at 11 bases. The CDR3 has 15 residues. CDR1 is SGHTA, CDR2 FQGNSA, per germline. Trimming at V came to 5 bases and at J to 13 bases, leaving 13 bases not matched to a gene. CDR3 loop: CASSLRDRGSPEQYF. The DNA for the CDR3 is TGTGCCAGCAGCCTCCGGGACAGGGGGTCTCCTGAGCAGTACTTC.

CDR3: CASSLAGTGYADTQYF. The CDR3 DNA is TGTGCCAGCAGCTTAGCTGGGACAGGGTACGCAGATACGCAGTATTTT. The chain uses TRBV7-8 and TRBJ2-3; 9 bases are shared with TRBD1. Germline CDR1 is SGHVS and CDR2 is FQNEAQ. V was clipped by 0 bases and J by 4 bases; unmatched bases: 5. This CDR3 has 16 residues.

This clonotype has at least ten counts. The CDR3 is CASSRQGAGSGANVLTF. The CDR3, as DNA: TGTGCCAGCTCACGACAGGGGGCTGGGTCTGGGGCCAACGTCCTGACTTTC. V usage is TRBV18 and J usage is TRBJ2-6; TRBD1 aligns across 10 bases. V trimming: 4 bases; J trimming: 1 base; junction bases outside the gene matches: 4. Germline V gives CDR1 KGHSH, CDR2 LQKENI. The CDR3 runs 17 residues.

In this sample, this clonotype turned up many times. J is TRBJ1-1 and V is TRBV7-9; a weak D match, TRBD1 (5 bases). The V gene's germline CDR1 is SEHNR and CDR2 FQNEAQ (reference sequence). CDR3 length: 14 residues. V was clipped by 1 base and J by 4 bases, with 10 bases between them. The CDR3 DNA sequence: TGTGCCAGCAGCTTAGTATCAGGGACCACTGAAGCTTTCTTT. Translated, it gives CASSLVSGTTEAFF.

A few counts support this clonotype. The V gene is TRBV20-1, the J gene TRBJ2-7, with D perhaps matching TRBD1 (5 bases). Germline V gene data show CDR1 as DFQATT and CDR2 as SNEGSKA (reference sequence). The CDR3 extends over 15 amino acids. V was trimmed by 0 bases and J by 2 bases, leaving 14 bases between them. This chain's CDR3 is CSARDGSGKPYEQYF. CDR3 DNA: TGCAGTGCTAGAGATGGGTCAGGGAAACCCTACGAGCAGTACTTC.

The chain recombines TRBV7-2 with TRBJ2-3; 9 bases map to TRBD2. The CDR3 is made up of 14 amino acids. V lost 4 bases and J lost 1; bases outside the gene matches: 0. Germline CDR1 is SGHTA and CDR2 is FQGNSA. CDR3 protein: CASSWTSGTDTQYF. CDR3 nucleotide sequence: TGTGCCAGCAGCTGGACTAGCGGCACAGATACGCAGTATTTT.

This clonotype was detected ten times or more. J is TRBJ2-7 and V is TRBV7-2, with D possibly called TRBD1 or TRBD2 (5 bases each). The CDR3 length is 13 residues. Trimming took off 3 bases at V and 6 bases at J, with 12 bases between the two ends. CDR1 is SGHTA and CDR2 is FQGNSA in the germline V gene. Here the CDR3 DNA reads TGTGCCAGCAGCTTTGGGGGAACGGTCGAGCAGTACTTC. It is translated as CASSFGGTVEQYF.